This TCR beta chain originates from a study of cytomegalovirus exposure and HLA in healthy donors. Looking at the study overall: Some 85 million unique TCRs, all from HLA-typed donors, were included in an early release of the data. Study observations and caveats: A later analysis revealed that TCR association rates differed between HLA loci, peaking at DRB1 and bottoming out at HLA-C. Altogether, around 160 TCR beta chains were recorded as cytomegalovirus-associated. Earlier analysis looked at TCR beta V segments, and most were productive about 90% or about 30% of the time.

PCR amplification relied on 60 Vbeta primers (plus 13 Jbeta primers). Only in-frame clones appear in the TCRdb table, and some are missing; sequencing was by immunoSEQ multiplex PCR. The sample has about 150,000 clones; roughly 68% are singletons. CDR1 and CDR2 (germline): SGDLS, YYNGEE. Trimming removed 2 bases from V and 3 bases from J, with 15 bases in between. The CDR3 is 15 residues long. Points on this clone: The antigen is undetermined.

The material sequenced was PBMCs. The chain links TRBV9 to TRBJ2-7; D possibly corresponds to TRBD2 (5 bases). The clonotype was recovered from a young man in good health and CMV-seropositive. This chain's CDR3 is CASSVGREGSYEQYF. In DNA, the CDR3 is TGTGCCAGCAGCGTTGGACGTGAGGGTAGCTACGAGCAGTACTTC. The full variable domain, in which reference TRBV9 and TRBJ2-7 provide the parts outside the CDR3, is DSGVTQTPKHLITATGQRVTLRCSPRSGDLSVYWYQQSLDQGLQFLIQYYNGEERAKGNILERFSAQQFPDLHSELNLSSLELGDSALYFCASSVGREGSYEQYFGPGTRLTVT.